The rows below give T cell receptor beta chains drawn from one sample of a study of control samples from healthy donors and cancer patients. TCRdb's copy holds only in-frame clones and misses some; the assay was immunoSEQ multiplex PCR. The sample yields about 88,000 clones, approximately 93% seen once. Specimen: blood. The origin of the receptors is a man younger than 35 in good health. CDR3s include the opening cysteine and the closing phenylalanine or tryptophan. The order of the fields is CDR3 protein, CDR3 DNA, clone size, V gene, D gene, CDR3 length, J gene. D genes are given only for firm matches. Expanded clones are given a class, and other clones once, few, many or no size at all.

CASSQEGRDTQYF TGTGCCAGCAGCCAAGAGGGACGGGATACGCAGTATTTT . TRBV3-1/TRBV3-2 . 13 TRBJ2-3
CASSEVKGDRHYF TGTGCCAGCAGTGAAGTCAAGGGGGACAGGCATTACTTC . TRBV6-1 TRBD1 13 TRBJ2-7
CASSLVGQGDAQYF TGCGCCAGCAGCTTGGTGGGACAGGGCGACGCGCAGTATTTT . TRBV5-1 TRBD1 14 TRBJ2-3
CASSDEGLFGTLNEQFF TGTGCCAGCAGTGATGAGGGCCTCTTTGGGACGCTCAATGAGCAGTTCTTC . TRBV2 . 17 TRBJ2-1
CAISDRGQAYEQYF TGTGCCATCAGTGATCGTGGACAGGCCTACGAGCAGTACTTC . TRBV10-3 TRBD1 14 TRBJ2-7
CASSQAGANEKLFF TGTGCCAGCAGCCAAGCAGGAGCTAATGAAAAACTGTTTTTT . TRBV4-2 . 14 TRBJ1-4
CASSPSQLEAFF TGTGCCAGCAGCCCCTCCCAGCTTGAAGCTTTCTTT . TRBV6-1 . 12 TRBJ1-1
CASRAGESPSEKQYF TGTGCCAGCAGGGCGGGAGAATCCCCATCGGAGAAGCAGTACTTC . TRBV28 TRBD2 15 TRBJ2-7
CASSLLAAPSTDTQYF TGTGCCAGCAGTTTATTAGCGGCGCCGAGCACAGATACGCAGTATTTT . TRBV27 . 16 TRBJ2-3
CASSDLAGSYNEQFF TGTGCCAGCAGTGACTTAGCGGGCTCCTACAATGAGCAGTTCTTC . TRBV6-4 TRBD2 15 TRBJ2-1
CASSERGSTEAFF TGTGCCAGCAGTGAGCGGGGTTCAACTGAAGCTTTCTTT . TRBV6-1 . 13 TRBJ1-1
CASSPNPAAYGYTF TGTGCCAGCAGCCCGAACCCGGCAGCCTATGGCTACACCTTC . TRBV7-2 . 14 TRBJ1-2
CASSIRQGNQPQHF TGTGCCAGTAGTATACGACAGGGGAATCAGCCCCAGCATTTT . TRBV19 TRBD1 14 TRBJ1-5
CASSAGSVYGYTF TGTGCCAGCAGCGCTGGGTCGGTTTATGGCTACACCTTC . TRBV9 . 13 TRBJ1-2
CASSFRPGSTNYGYTF TGCGCCAGCAGCTTTAGGCCAGGATCTACTAACTATGGCTACACCTTC . TRBV5-1 . 16 TRBJ1-2
CASRPDRSRYNEQFF TGTGCCAGCAGACCCGACAGGAGTCGCTACAATGAGCAGTTCTTC . TRBV6-5 . 15 TRBJ2-1
CASSGAGYTF TGTGCCAGCAGCGGGGCCGGCTACACCTTC . TRBV9 . 10 TRBJ1-2
CASSLFTGTNEQFF TGTGCCAGCAGTTTATTTACGGGGACTAATGAGCAGTTCTTC . TRBV27 . 14 TRBJ2-1
CASKKPGGPGELFF TGCGCCAGCAAGAAACCCGGTGGTCCCGGGGAGCTGTTTTTT . TRBV4-1 . 14 TRBJ2-2
CASSYSLGDRVEF TGTGCCAGCAGTTACTCCTTAGGGGACAGGGTAGAGTTT . TRBV6-5 TRBD1 13 TRBJ1-1
CASSPVVRVSPLHF TGTGCCAGTAGTCCGGTGGTGAGGGTTTCTCCCCTCCACTTT . TRBV19 . 14 TRBJ1-6
CASSQGGLQPTGELFF TGTGCCAGCAGCCAGGGGGGACTCCAACCGACCGGGGAGCTGTTTTTT . TRBV9 . 16 TRBJ2-2
CAPRRQGRDTGELFF TGTGCACCCCGAAGACAGGGAAGGGACACCGGGGAGCTGTTTTTT . TRBV12-2 . 15 TRBJ2-2
CSGVRGSGYTF TGCAGCGGGGTCAGGGGGTCTGGCTACACCTTC . TRBV29-1 TRBD1 11 TRBJ1-2
CASSTEVKAFF TGTGCCAGCAGTACCGAGGTGAAAGCTTTCTTT . TRBV6-5 . 11 TRBJ1-1
CASSPTGYTEAFF TGTGCCAGCAGTCCGACAGGGTACACTGAAGCTTTCTTT . TRBV6-6 TRBD1 13 TRBJ1-1
CASSPPERYFDNEQFF TGTGCCAGCTCACCACCGGAGCGATATTTCGACAATGAGCAGTTCTTC . TRBV18 . 16 TRBJ2-1
CASSGGQGYEQYF TGTGCCAGCAGTGGGGGGCAGGGCTACGAGCAGTACTTC once TRBV2 . 13 TRBJ2-7
CSALGDEQFF TGCAGCGCCCTAGGGGATGAGCAGTTCTTC . TRBV29-1 . 10 TRBJ2-1
CASSSWTATSSGNTIYF TGCGCCAGCAGCTCCTGGACAGCAACGAGCTCTGGAAACACCATATATTTT . TRBV5-1 . 17 TRBJ1-3
CASSRRGYTF TGTGCCAGCAGTCGCAGGGGCTACACCTTC . TRBV6-4 . 10 TRBJ1-2